Listed below are T cell receptor beta chains from one sample, sequenced in a study of blood T cell repertoires in COVID-19. Generated by immunoSEQ multiplex PCR, the TCRdb table keeps only in-frame clones and is missing some. The sample records roughly 93,000 clones, over 70% being singletons. The sample consisted of peripheral blood. The receptors originated from a woman of 80 years or more with acute or convalescent COVID-19. The CDR3 runs from the conserved cysteine through the conserved F or W. The D gene is left open where the match is weak. Where a row states a size, it is once, few, many or the class of an expanded clone; other rows omit it.

clone_size,v_call,j_call,d_call,cdr3_length,cdr3_aa,cdr3_nt
.,TRBV5-6,TRBJ1-6,.,15,CASSLRRQAGSPLHF,TGTGCCAGCAGCTTACGGCGACAGGCGGGTTCACCCCTCCACTTT
once,TRBV15,TRBJ2-3,.,14,CATSRGQGSDTQYF,TGTGCCACCAGCAGAGGGCAGGGGTCAGATACGCAGTATTTT
.,TRBV27,TRBJ2-3,.,13,CASSLVSTDTQYF,TGTGCCAGCAGTTTAGTGTCAACAGATACGCAGTATTTT
.,TRBV6-5,TRBJ1-6,.,15,CASSYGGAGYSPLHF,TGTGCCAGCAGTTACGGGGGCGCCGGATATTCACCCCTCCACTTT
.,TRBV12-3/TRBV12-4,TRBJ2-7,.,12,CASSWGQWEQYF,TGTGCCAGCAGTTGGGGACAATGGGAGCAGTACTTC
.,TRBV4-3,TRBJ1-3,.,15,CASSQDSGTGNTIYF,TGCGCCAGCAGCCAAGACTCAGGGACTGGAAACACCATATATTTT
.,TRBV9,TRBJ1-4,TRBD1,18,CASSVGYRGHDYIEKLFF,TGTGCCAGCAGCGTAGGGTACAGGGGACACGATTATATAGAAAAACTGTTTTTT
.,TRBV30,TRBJ2-3,.,13,CAWSSFPRDTQYF,TGTGCCTGGAGTAGTTTCCCGAGAGATACGCAGTATTTT
.,TRBV11-2,TRBJ1-1,.,14,CASSLDQGVVEAFF,TGTGCCAGCAGCTTAGATCAAGGGGTGGTTGAAGCTTTCTTT
.,TRBV7-2,TRBJ2-5,.,11,CASSFELTQYF,TGTGCCAGCAGCTTTGAACTGACCCAGTACTTC
.,TRBV18,TRBJ1-3,.,16,CASSPEQGSSGNTIYF,TGTGCCAGCTCACCCGAACAGGGTAGCTCTGGAAACACCATATATTTT
.,TRBV14,TRBJ2-7,.,15,CASSPAGTSAYEQYF,TGTGCCAGCAGCCCGGCCGGGACATCAGCCTACGAGCAGTACTTC
.,TRBV6-5,TRBJ2-3,.,15,CASSPADASTDTQYF,TGTGCCAGCAGCCCAGCGGACGCCAGCACAGATACGCAGTATTTT
.,TRBV4-2,TRBJ2-2,TRBD2,20,CASSQVRALAGGPNTGELFF,TGTGCCAGCAGCCAAGTTAGGGCCTTAGCGGGGGGGCCAAACACCGGGGAGCTGTTTTTT
.,TRBV5-8,TRBJ1-1,.,12,CASSFQNTEAFF,TGTGCCAGCAGCTTCCAAAACACTGAAGCTTTCTTT
.,TRBV7-2,TRBJ2-1,.,12,CASSLPGRTQFF,TGTGCCAGCAGCCTCCCAGGCAGGACTCAGTTCTTC
.,TRBV7-2,TRBJ2-2,TRBD2,13,CASSFGLAGELFF,TGTGCCAGCAGCTTTGGACTAGCCGGGGAGCTGTTTTTT
once,TRBV15,TRBJ1-3,.,13,CATSSFTGHTIYF,TGTGCCACCAGCAGCTTTACAGGGCACACCATATATTTT
once,TRBV6-6,TRBJ1-5,.,13,CASSSYQGQPQHF,TGTGCCAGCAGTTCCTACCAGGGACAGCCCCAGCATTTT
.,TRBV19,TRBJ2-2,TRBD1,15,CASNLRTGHTGELFF,TGTGCCAGTAACTTACGGACAGGACACACCGGGGAGCTGTTTTTT
.,TRBV19,TRBJ2-2,TRBD2,19,CASSIVRRSGGPNTGELFF,TGTGCCAGTAGTATAGTACGTCGTAGCGGGGGGCCGAACACCGGGGAGCTGTTTTTT
.,TRBV11-2,TRBJ2-1,TRBD2,14,CASSLEGGGARWFF,TGTGCCAGCAGCTTAGAGGGCGGGGGGGCTCGATGGTTCTTC
.,TRBV2,TRBJ2-5,TRBD1,15,CASSGPGQGQETQYF,TGTGCCAGCAGCGGACCGGGACAGGGGCAAGAGACCCAGTACTTC
few,TRBV28,TRBJ1-2,.,12,CASSLQEGGYTF,TGTGCCAGCAGTTTACAGGAGGGTGGCTACACCTTC
many,TRBV6-5,TRBJ2-7,.,15,CASTRSGDGMYEQYF,TGTGCCAGCACCCGGTCGGGAGACGGAATGTACGAGCAGTACTTC
.,TRBV1,TRBJ1-6,.,15,CTSSQDGRGRSPLHF,TGCACCAGCAGCCAAGATGGCAGGGGGCGGTCACCCCTCCACTTT
.,TRBV5-1,TRBJ1-2,.,11,CASSGPNGYTF,TGCGCCAGCAGCGGGCCCAATGGCTACACCTTC
once,TRBV12-3/TRBV12-4,TRBJ1-2,.,12,CASSPWAGGYTF,TGTGCCAGCAGTCCCTGGGCGGGGGGCTACACCTTC